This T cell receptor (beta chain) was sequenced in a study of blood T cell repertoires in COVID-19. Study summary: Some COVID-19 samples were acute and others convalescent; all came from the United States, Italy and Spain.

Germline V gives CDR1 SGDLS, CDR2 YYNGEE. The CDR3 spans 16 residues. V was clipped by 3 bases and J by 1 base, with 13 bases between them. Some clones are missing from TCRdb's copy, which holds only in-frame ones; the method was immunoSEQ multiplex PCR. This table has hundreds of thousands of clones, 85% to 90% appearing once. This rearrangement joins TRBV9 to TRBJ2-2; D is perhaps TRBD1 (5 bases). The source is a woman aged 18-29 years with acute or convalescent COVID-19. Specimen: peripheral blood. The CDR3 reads CASSEPHRRNTGELFF. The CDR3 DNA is TGTGCCAGCAGCGAGCCCCACAGGCGGAACACCGGGGAGCTGTTTTTT.